Listed below are T cell receptor beta chains from one sample, sequenced in a study of cytomegalovirus exposure and HLA in healthy donors. The data were produced by immunoSEQ multiplex PCR, yet TCRdb's version contains in-frame clones alone and is incomplete. The sample shows about 160,000 clones, more than 70% of them seen only once. Sequencing input: PBMCs. The origin of the receptors is a male donor in good health and CMV-seropositive. Each CDR3 is given with its conserved first and last residue. The D gene is left open where the match is weak. Some rows mark clone size as missing; the rest say once, few, many or name a class of expanded clone.

>.|.|14|TRBV19|TRBJ2-3
CASSIGLGQDTQYF
TGTGCCAGTAGTATAGGTCTGGGGCAAGATACGCAGTATTTT
>TRBD1|.|17|TRBV5-4|TRBJ1-3
CASSLGTGIRSGNTIYF
TGTGCCAGCAGCTTGGGGACAGGGATCCGCTCTGGAAACACCATATATTTT
>TRBD1|.|14|TRBV18|TRBJ2-3
CASYPGTGESTQYF
TGTGCCAGCTATCCCGGGACAGGGGAAAGTACGCAGTATTTT
>TRBD2|.|15|TRBV2|TRBJ2-3
CASPRRGTGTDTQYF
TGTGCCAGCCCCCGGCGGGGGACGGGCACAGATACGCAGTATTTT
>.|.|14|TRBV6-5|TRBJ1-2
CASSYSDSLYGYTF
TGTGCCAGCAGTTACTCCGACAGCCTCTATGGCTACACCTTC
>TRBD2|few|14|TRBV6-5|TRBJ2-1
CASSYYGTSYEQFF
TGTGCCAGCAGTTACTATGGGACTAGCTATGAGCAGTTCTTC
>TRBD1|.|14|TRBV10-2|TRBJ1-2
CASSDIRTGRGYTF
TGCGCCAGCAGTGACATAAGGACAGGGCGGGGCTACACCTTC
>TRBD2|.|15|TRBV9|TRBJ2-1
CASSVLAGMDNEQFF
TGTGCCAGCAGCGTCCTAGCGGGGATGGACAATGAGCAGTTCTTC
>.|.|16|TRBV19|TRBJ1-1
CASSIPRTVLGTEAFF
TGTGCCAGTAGTATCCCTCGGACAGTTTTGGGGACTGAAGCTTTCTTT
>TRBD2|.|15|TRBV27|TRBJ2-5
CASSSRLAGQETQYF
TGTGCCAGCAGTTCCAGACTAGCGGGACAAGAGACCCAGTACTTC
>.|.|14|TRBV6-5|TRBJ1-2
CASSREERGYGYTF
TGTGCCAGCAGCCGTGAGGAAAGAGGCTATGGCTACACCTTC
>TRBD2|.|17|TRBV18|TRBJ2-7
CASSPLSGVPRFLEQYF
TGTGCCAGCTCACCCCTAAGCGGGGTCCCACGGTTTCTCGAGCAGTACTTC
>.|.|19|TRBV7-9|TRBJ2-7
CASSPGGLQGPRTLYEQYF
TGTGCCAGCAGCCCCGGGGGGTTACAGGGCCCTCGAACACTCTACGAGCAGTACTTC
>.|.|11|TRBV10-3|TRBJ2-3
CASLSTDTQYF
TGTGCTTCTCTGAGCACAGATACGCAGTATTTT
>.|.|15|TRBV15|TRBJ2-7
CATSRVSGTSYEQYF
TGTGCCACCAGCAGAGTGAGCGGTACTTCCTACGAGCAGTACTTC
>TRBD1|.|17|TRBV7-9|TRBJ1-1
CSSRSGDRGLVGGLAFF
TGTTCCAGCAGATCCGGGGACAGGGGGCTGGTTGGCGGCTTGGCTTTCTTT
>TRBD2|.|14|TRBV5-1|TRBJ2-7
CASSMGEGTYEQYF
TGCGCCAGCAGTATGGGGGAGGGGACCTACGAGCAGTACTTC
>TRBD1|.|13|TRBV5-4|TRBJ2-1
CASSVDRADEQFF
TGTGCCAGCAGCGTGGACAGGGCCGATGAGCAGTTCTTC
>.|.|14|TRBV7-2|TRBJ2-2
CASRSTEFAGELFF
TGTGCCAGCAGGTCGACAGAATTCGCCGGGGAGCTGTTTTTT
>TRBD2|.|15|TRBV2|TRBJ2-3
CASRLGLAGVDTQYF
TGTGCCAGCAGGCTGGGGCTAGCGGGAGTAGATACGCAGTATTTT
>TRBD1|.|16|TRBV14|TRBJ1-2
CASSQDPYRGSYGYTF
TGTGCCAGCAGCCAAGATCCGTACAGGGGCTCCTATGGCTACACCTTC
>TRBD1|.|19|TRBV27|TRBJ1-6
CASSLSDPSGQGTSSPLHF
TGTGCCAGCAGTTTATCGGACCCTTCGGGACAGGGGACCAGTTCACCCCTCCACTTT
>.|.|13|TRBV6-1|TRBJ1-1
CASSETVDTEAFF
TGTGCCAGCAGTGAGACAGTGGACACTGAAGCTTTCTTT
>.|once|14|TRBV7-6|TRBJ2-2
CASSSGTRTGELFF
TGTGCCAGCAGCTCTGGGACTCGAACCGGGGAGCTGTTTTTT
>.|.|12|TRBV14|TRBJ1-1
CASSPEAGQGFF
TGTGCCAGCAGCCCCGAGGCGGGGCAGGGTTTCTTT
>TRBD1|.|15|TRBV27|TRBJ2-7
CASSLGPGQGTEQYF
TGTGCCAGCAGTTTAGGTCCGGGACAGGGTACCGAGCAGTACTTC
>TRBD2|few|15|TRBV5-1|TRBJ2-1
CASSQTSGFYNEQFF
TGCGCCAGCAGCCAGACTAGCGGTTTTTACAATGAGCAGTTCTTC
>.|.|14|TRBV28|TRBJ1-1
CASSPHTGSTEAFF
TGTGCCAGCAGTCCACATACAGGGAGCACTGAAGCTTTCTTT
>.|.|13|TRBV29-1|TRBJ1-5
CSAATGINQPQHF
TGCAGCGCCGCTACAGGGATAAATCAGCCCCAGCATTTT
>.|.|14|TRBV19|TRBJ2-7
CASSRGLITYEQYF
TGTGCCAGTAGTAGGGGACTGATTACCTACGAGCAGTACTTC
>.|few|16|TRBV25-1|TRBJ2-1
CASSESTIAVYNEQFF
TGTGCCAGCAGTGAATCAACAATAGCGGTCTACAATGAGCAGTTCTTC
>TRBD2|.|15|TRBV19|TRBJ2-7
CASSPGLAGSYEQYF
TGTGCCAGTAGTCCAGGACTAGCGGGCTCCTACGAGCAGTACTTC
>TRBD1|.|15|TRBV4-1|TRBJ1-5
CASSPYRGNNQPQHF
TGCGCCAGCAGCCCATACAGGGGTAACAATCAGCCCCAGCATTTT
>.|.|12|TRBV19|TRBJ1-2
CASSESGYGYTF
TGTGCCAGTAGTGAAAGCGGCTATGGCTACACCTTC
>.|.|14|TRBV6-5|TRBJ1-2
CASSRGSSSIGYTF
TGTGCCAGCAGTAGGGGGTCTTCCAGCATTGGCTACACCTTC
>TRBD1|few|13|TRBV29-1|TRBJ2-5
CSVRDREQETQYF
TGCAGCGTACGAGACAGGGAACAAGAGACCCAGTACTTC
>.|few|13|TRBV11-1|TRBJ1-5
CASSHGGNQPQHF
TGTGCCAGCAGCCACGGGGGCAATCAGCCCCAGCATTTT
>.|.|13|TRBV5-1|TRBJ2-3
CASGQKSGSLKFF
TGCGCCAGCGGCCAGAAATCCGGGAGTTTAAAATTTTTT
>.|.|14|TRBV5-1|TRBJ2-1
CASSLSTSYNEQFF
TGCGCCAGCAGCTTGTCGACATCCTACAATGAGCAGTTCTTC
>TRBD1|.|14|TRBV6-1|TRBJ2-5
CASTRRGRGETQYF
TGTGCCAGCACCCGCAGGGGGCGAGGGGAGACCCAGTACTTC
>.|.|16|TRBV14|TRBJ2-6
CASSRQVPSGANVLTF
TGTGCCAGCAGCCGACAGGTCCCCTCTGGGGCCAACGTCCTGACTTTC
>.|.|15|TRBV5-1|TRBJ1-1
CASSSRGGGGTEAFF
TGCGCCAGCAGCTCCCGGGGAGGGGGAGGTACTGAAGCTTTCTTT
>.|few|14|TRBV7-2|TRBJ2-4
CASSASRAENIQYF
TGTGCCAGCAGCGCCAGCCGAGCGGAAAACATTCAGTACTTC